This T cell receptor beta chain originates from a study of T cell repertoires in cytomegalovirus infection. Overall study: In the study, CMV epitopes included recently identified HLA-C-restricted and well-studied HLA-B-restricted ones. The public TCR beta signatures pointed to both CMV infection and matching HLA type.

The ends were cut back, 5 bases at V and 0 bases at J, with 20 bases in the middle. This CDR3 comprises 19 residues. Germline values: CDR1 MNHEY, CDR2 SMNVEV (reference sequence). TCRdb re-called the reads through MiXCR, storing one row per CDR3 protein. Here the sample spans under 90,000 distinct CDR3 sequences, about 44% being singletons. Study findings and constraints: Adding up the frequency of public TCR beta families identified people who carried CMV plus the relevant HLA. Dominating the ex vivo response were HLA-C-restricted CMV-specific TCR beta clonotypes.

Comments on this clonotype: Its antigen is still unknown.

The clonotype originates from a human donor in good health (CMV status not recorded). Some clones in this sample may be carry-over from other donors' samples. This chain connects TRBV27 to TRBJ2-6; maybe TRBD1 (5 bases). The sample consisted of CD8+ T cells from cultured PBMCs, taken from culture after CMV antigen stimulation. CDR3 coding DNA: TGTGCCAGCAGTCCCTGGGGCAGTCAGCCGACCTCTGGGGCCAACGTCCTGACTTTC. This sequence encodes CASSPWGSQPTSGANVLTF.